This TCR beta chain was documented in a study of vaccination effects on CD4 cells after COVID-19. Study overall: The participants, recipients of two vaccine doses, got either BNT162b2 or mRNA-1273.

Study-wide results and caveats: Pronounced clonal contraction occurred in clones induced by infection and by vaccine late after vaccination.

The data were produced by immunoSEQ multiplex PCR, yet TCRdb's version contains in-frame clones alone and is incomplete. The sample includes approximately 30,000 clones, around 70% of them seen just once. The CDR3 totals 14 residues. Between the trimmed V and J ends, which lost 7 bases and 4 bases, there was a span of 14 bases. Germline CDR1 is MNHEY and CDR2 is SVGAGI. Ahead of sequencing, the ViraFEST assay grew antigen-specific CD4+ T cells using viral peptide pools. Culture lasted around eleven days before CD4+ T cell isolation. Each well held about 2.1 million PBMC cultured with roughly 9.7 ug/ml peptides and 7.5 to 10 IU/ml IL-2. Half the medium was replaced with IL-2 medium on days 3 and 7. For this clone: Its antigen is unknown.

The chain uses TRBV6-5 and TRBJ1-3, with unresolved D. The source material was CD4+ T cells from PBMCs cultured with HCoV-229E spike peptides, sampled before COVID-19 vaccination. The clonotype comes from a human donor who received a COVID-19 vaccine. The CDR3 protein is CASTMSPGGNTIYF. In DNA form, the CDR3 reads TGTGCCAGCACAATGTCCCCGGGCGGAAACACCATATATTTT.